Included here is one T cell receptor (beta chain) sequence, with context. Its matching antigen is unknown. These data belong to a study of cytomegalovirus exposure and HLA in healthy donors. General study findings and limits: Roughly uniform sequencing depth across donors was assumed, possibly incorrectly. Listed as cytomegalovirus-associated were around 160 TCR beta chains.

Both 60 Vbeta primers and 13 Jbeta primers went into the PCR. Here immunoSEQ multiplex PCR was the method, and the copy in TCRdb shows in-frame clones only, minus some. The table has more than 95,000 clones, less than 85% seen once. Material: PBMCs. The source of this sequence is a young man in good health and CMV-seropositive.

CDR3 protein: CAIRKDVGASGGAADTQYF. DNA for the CDR3: TGTGCCATCAGGAAGGACGTGGGGGCTAGCGGGGGGGCGGCAGATACGCAGTATTTT. The chain links TRBV10-3 to TRBJ2-3; 12 nucleotides align to TRBD2. This CDR3 contains 19 residues. Germline values: CDR1 ENHRY, CDR2 SYGVKD. The ends lost 6 bases at V and 4 bases at J; junction bases unmatched: 17.